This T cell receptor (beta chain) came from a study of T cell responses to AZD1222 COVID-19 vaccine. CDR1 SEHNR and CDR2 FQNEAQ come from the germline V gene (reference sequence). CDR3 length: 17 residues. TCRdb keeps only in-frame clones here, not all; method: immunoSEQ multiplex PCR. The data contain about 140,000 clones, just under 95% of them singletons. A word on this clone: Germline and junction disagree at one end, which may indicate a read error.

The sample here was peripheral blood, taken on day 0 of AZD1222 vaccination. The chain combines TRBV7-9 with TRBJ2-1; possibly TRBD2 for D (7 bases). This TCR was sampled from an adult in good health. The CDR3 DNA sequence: TGTGCCAGCAGGTTAGGGGTAAGCGGGACACTAAACAATGAGCAGTTCTTC. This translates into CASRLGVSGTLNNEQFF.